The 16 T cell receptor beta chains given below trace back to one sample, sequenced in a study of cytomegalovirus exposure and HLA in healthy donors. TCRdb's copy holds only in-frame clones and misses some; the assay was immunoSEQ multiplex PCR. This table holds about 170,000 clones, just under 90% found once. Sequencing was done on a sample of PBMCs. All receptors come from a man aged 18 to 29 in good health and CMV-seropositive.

The chain couples TRBV19 to TRBJ1-4; D is unresolved. Trimming took 0 bases from V and 8 from J, leaving 16 bases between them. Germline-derived CDR1 and CDR2 are LNHDA and SQIVND (reference sequence). The CDR3 covers 16 residues. The CDR3, as DNA: TGTGCCAGTAGTATAGATTTAAACCCCGCGAGAGAAAAACTGTTTTTT. Protein product: CASSIDLNPAREKLFF.

This rearrangement joins TRBV2 to TRBJ2-5, with D possibly being TRBD1 (6 bases). This CDR3 has 13 amino acids. Germline lookup yields CDR1 SNHLY and CDR2 FYNNEI. V was clipped by 2 bases and J by 5 bases, with 9 bases between them. This chain's CDR3 is CASSETGPETQYF. The CDR3 coding sequence is TGTGCCAGCAGTGAAACAGGGCCGGAGACCCAGTACTTC.

The chain combines TRBV10-3 with TRBJ2-1; 11 bases fit TRBD2. This CDR3 comprises 14 residues. V trimming: 3 bases; J trimming: 6 bases; junction bases outside the gene matches: 1. The V gene's germline CDR1 is ENHRY and CDR2 SYGVKD. In DNA, the CDR3 is TGTGCCATCAGTGAAACTAGCGGGAGCAATGAGCAGTTCTTC. Protein product: CAISETSGSNEQFF.

The CDR3: CASSPGTGGAASTEAFF. CDR3 nucleotide sequence: TGCGCCAGCAGCCCGGGGACAGGGGGCGCCGCGAGCACTGAAGCTTTCTTT. The chain recombines TRBV5-1 with TRBJ1-1; 12 bases map to TRBD1. This CDR3 is 17 amino acids long. V was clipped by 4 bases and J by 4 bases; unmatched bases: 11. Germline CDR1 and CDR2: SGHRS and YFSETQ. Using reference TRBV5-1 and TRBJ1-1 for the parts outside the CDR3, the full variable domain is KAGVTQTPRYLIKTRGQQVTLSCSPISGHRSVSWYQQTPGQGLQFLFEYFSETQRNKGNFPGRFSGRQFSNSRSEMNVSTLELGDSALYLCASSPGTGGAASTEAFFGQGTRLTVV.

The chain recombines TRBV15 with TRBJ2-2; D ambiguous. Germline values: CDR1 LNHNV, CDR2 YYDKDF (reference sequence). CDR3 length equals 13 residues. The V gene lost 6 bases and the J gene lost 2 bases, with 7 bases spanning the gap. The CDR3 region is CATSAVNTGELFF. The CDR3 nucleotides read TGTGCCACCAGTGCGGTTAACACCGGGGAGCTGTTTTTT.

V gene TRBV18 combines with J gene TRBJ2-7, with TRBD1 matching 10 bases. V was clipped by 3 bases and J by 1 base; unmatched bases: 9. CDR1 is KGHSH and CDR2 is LQKENI in the germline V gene. This CDR3 comprises 17 residues. CDR3 in amino acids: CASSPPNRDRGSYEQYF. For the CDR3, the DNA is TGTGCCAGCTCACCCCCCAACCGGGACAGGGGTTCCTACGAGCAGTACTTC.

Comment on this clone: Other DNA sequences in the same sample also yield this CDR3. J is TRBJ1-1 and V is TRBV30; TRBD1 matches at 7 bases. Germline-derived CDR1 and CDR2 are GTSNPN and SVGIG (reference sequence). Losses at the gene ends were 2 bases for V and 5 bases for J; bases not matched to a gene: 2. The CDR3 length is 12 residues. In DNA, the CDR3 is TGTGCCTGGAGTCCGACAGGGACTGAAGCTTTCTTT. Translating it yields CAWSPTGTEAFF.

The chain employs TRBV27 and TRBJ2-1; 10 nucleotides match TRBD2. V was pared by 7 bases and J by 6 bases, with 6 bases of the junction left unmatched. CDR1 and CDR2 (germline): MNHEY, SMNVEV (reference sequence). The CDR3 totals 14 residues. Here the CDR3 reads CASKRSGGVNEQFF. CDR3 nucleotides: TGTGCCAGCAAAAGGAGCGGGGGGGTCAATGAGCAGTTCTTC.

The chain links TRBV7-3 to TRBJ2-5, with 7 bases fitting TRBD2. V trimming: 5 bases; J trimming: 5 bases; junction bases outside the gene matches: 8. The CDR3 is made up of 14 amino acids. CDR1 is SGHTA and CDR2 is FQGTGA in the germline V gene. CDR3 amino acids: CASSPTGGGETQYF. The CDR3 region has the DNA TGTGCCAGCAGCCCGACCGGGGGAGGGGAGACCCAGTACTTC.

The CDR3 spells CASRYTGNEQYF. The CDR3 DNA sequence: TGCGCCAGCAGGTACACAGGGAACGAGCAGTACTTC. This rearrangement joins TRBV5-1 to TRBJ2-7; D possibly corresponds to TRBD1 (6 bases). The CDR3 totals 12 residues. Trimming pared 5 bases from V and 5 bases from J, leaving 11 bases between. Per the germline V gene, CDR1 is SGHRS and CDR2 is YFSETQ.

In this sample, this clone is medium-sized. CDR3 DNA sequence: TGTGCCAGCAGGGGACAGACGGGCTCCTACGAGCAGTACTTC. It is translated as CASRGQTGSYEQYF. This chain uses TRBV6-1 with TRBJ2-7, with 7 bases lining up with TRBD1. Germline V gives CDR1 MNHNS, CDR2 SASEGT. The CDR3 is 14 residues long. The junction had 5 bases not matched to a gene; V was cut back by 6 bases and J by 0 bases.

V and J are TRBV18 and TRBJ2-4; 10 bases line up with TRBD2. CDR1 is KGHSH, CDR2 LQKENI, per germline. V was pared by 0 bases and J by 9 bases, with 5 bases of the junction left unmatched. The CDR3 covers 15 residues. The CDR3 loop reads CASSPPGLAWSIQYF. The CDR3 nucleotides are TGTGCCAGCTCACCACCGGGACTAGCGTGGAGCATTCAGTACTTC. Based on the CDR3 plus reference TRBV18 and TRBJ2-4, the full variable domain is NAGVMQNPRHLVRRRGQEARLRCSPMKGHSHVYWYRQLPEEGLKFMVYLQKENIIDESGMPKERFSAEFPKEGPSILRIQQVVRGDSAAYFCASSPPGLAWSIQYFGAGTRLSVL.

This chain joins TRBV19 and TRBJ1-1; D might be TRBD1 (6 bases). The CDR3 runs 15 residues. From germline, CDR1 is LNHDA and CDR2 SQIVND (reference sequence). Trimming removed 6 bases from V and 4 bases from J, with 18 bases in between. The CDR3: CASRNRDPGATEAFF. The DNA for the CDR3 is TGTGCCAGTAGAAACCGGGACCCAGGGGCCACTGAAGCTTTCTTT.

This chain joins TRBV2 and TRBJ2-7; 11 bases match TRBD2. Trimming at V came to 4 bases and at J to 4 bases, leaving 6 bases not matched to a gene. Per the germline V gene, CDR1 is SNHLY and CDR2 is FYNNEI. The CDR3 is 15 amino acids. The CDR3, as DNA: TGTGCCAGCAGTGCCCTGACTAGCGGGACGTACGAGCAGTACTTC. This encodes CASSALTSGTYEQYF.

V usage is TRBV6-6 and J usage is TRBJ2-5, with D possibly TRBD2 on 7 matching bases. V was clipped by 0 bases and J by 4 bases, with 12 bases between them. The CDR3 is made up of 15 amino acids. Per the germline V gene, CDR1 is MNHNY and CDR2 is SVGAGI (reference sequence). The CDR3 DNA reads as TGTGCCAGCAGTTACTCGCGGGGGCGCGGAGAGACCCAGTACTTC. Encoded protein: CASSYSRGRGETQYF.

The rearrangement uses TRBV9 and TRBJ2-3; 8 nucleotides match TRBD2. J gave up 1 base and V 3 bases, and 7 bases lay outside the gene matches. This CDR3 has 16 amino acids. Germline V gene data show CDR1 as SGDLS and CDR2 as YYNGEE. This CDR3 reads CASSGRVSGGTDTQYF. CDR3 DNA sequence: TGTGCCAGCAGCGGGCGGGTTAGCGGGGGCACAGATACGCAGTATTTT.